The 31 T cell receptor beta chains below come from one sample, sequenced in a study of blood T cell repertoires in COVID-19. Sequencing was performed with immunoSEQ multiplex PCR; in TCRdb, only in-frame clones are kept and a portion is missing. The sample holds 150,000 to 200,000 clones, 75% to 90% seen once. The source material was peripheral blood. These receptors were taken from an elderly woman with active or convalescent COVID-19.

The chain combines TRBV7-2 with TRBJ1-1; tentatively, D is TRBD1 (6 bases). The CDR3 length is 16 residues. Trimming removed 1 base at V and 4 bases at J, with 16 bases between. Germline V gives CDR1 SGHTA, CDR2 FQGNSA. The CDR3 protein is CASSLDTGPGGTEAFF. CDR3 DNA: TGTGCCAGCAGCTTAGACACAGGGCCTGGGGGCACTGAAGCTTTCTTT.

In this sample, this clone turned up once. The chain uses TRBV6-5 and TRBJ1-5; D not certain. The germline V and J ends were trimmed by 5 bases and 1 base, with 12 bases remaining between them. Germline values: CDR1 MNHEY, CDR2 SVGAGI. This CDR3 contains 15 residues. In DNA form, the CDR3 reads TGTGCCAGCAGTAGAGGCCGGGAGAGCAATCAGCCCCAGCATTTT. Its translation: CASSRGRESNQPQHF.

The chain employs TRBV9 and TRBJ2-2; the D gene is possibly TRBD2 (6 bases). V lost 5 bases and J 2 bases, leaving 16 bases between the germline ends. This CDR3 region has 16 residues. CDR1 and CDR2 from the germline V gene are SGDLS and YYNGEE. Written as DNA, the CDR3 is TGTGCCAGCAGTCCCACGGGGGTGAGCAACACCGGGGAGCTGTTTTTT. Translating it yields CASSPTGVSNTGELFF.

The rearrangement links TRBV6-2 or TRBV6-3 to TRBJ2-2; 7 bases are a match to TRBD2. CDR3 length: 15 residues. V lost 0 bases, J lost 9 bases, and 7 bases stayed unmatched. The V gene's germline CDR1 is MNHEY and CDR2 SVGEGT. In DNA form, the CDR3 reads TGTGCCAGCAGTTACTCAGCGGGATCTTACCGGGAGCTGTTTTTT. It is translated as CASSYSAGSYRELFF.

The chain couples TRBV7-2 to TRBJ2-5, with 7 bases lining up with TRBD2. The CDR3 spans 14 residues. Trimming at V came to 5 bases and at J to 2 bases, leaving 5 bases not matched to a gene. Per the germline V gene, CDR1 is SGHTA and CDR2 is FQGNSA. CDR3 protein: CASSRDYSQETQYF. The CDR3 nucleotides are TGTGCCAGCAGCCGGGACTACTCACAAGAGACCCAGTACTTC.

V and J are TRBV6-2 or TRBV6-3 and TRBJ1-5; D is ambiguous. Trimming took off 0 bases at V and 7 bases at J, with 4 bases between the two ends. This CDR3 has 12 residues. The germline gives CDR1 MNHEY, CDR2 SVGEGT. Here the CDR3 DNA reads TGTGCCAGCAGTTACTCGGCACAGCCCCAGCATTTT. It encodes CASSYSAQPQHF.

CDR3 amino acids: CASSQPLENFYGYTF. CDR3 nucleotides: TGCGCCAGCAGCCAACCATTGGAGAATTTCTATGGCTACACCTTC. The chain recombines TRBV4-1 with TRBJ1-2; D is unclear. CDR3 size: 15 residues. In germline, CDR1 is MGHRA, CDR2 YSYEKL. Trimming took 2 bases from V and 4 from J, leaving 14 bases between them.

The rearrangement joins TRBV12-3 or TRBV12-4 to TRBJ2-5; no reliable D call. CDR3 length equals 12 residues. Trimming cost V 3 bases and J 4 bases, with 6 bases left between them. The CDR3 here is CASSFNTETQYF. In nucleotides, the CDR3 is TGTGCCAGCAGTTTCAACACAGAGACCCAGTACTTC.

The CDR3 nucleotides read TGTGCCAGCACCCCGGAGGGGGGCTACACCTTC. Protein sequence: CASTPEGGYTF. The rearrangement links TRBV2 to TRBJ1-2, with D possibly matching TRBD1 (5 bases). Germline V gives CDR1 SNHLY, CDR2 FYNNEI. The CDR3 contains 11 residues. Deletions cut 7 bases from V and 8 bases from J, with 11 bases between. Based on the CDR3 plus reference TRBV2 and TRBJ1-2, the full variable domain is EPEVTQTPSHQVTQMGQEVILRCVPISNHLYFYWYRQILGQKVEFLVSFYNNEISEKSEIFDDQFSVERPDGSNFTLKIRSTKLEDSAMYFCASTPEGGYTFGSGTRLTVV.

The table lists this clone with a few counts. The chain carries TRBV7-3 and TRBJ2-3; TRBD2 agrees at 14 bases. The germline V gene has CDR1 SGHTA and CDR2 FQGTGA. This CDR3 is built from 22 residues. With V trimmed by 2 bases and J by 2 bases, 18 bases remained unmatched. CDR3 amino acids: CASSLYPPSGTSGGSNTDTQYF. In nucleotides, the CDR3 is TGTGCCAGCAGCTTATATCCCCCCAGCGGGACTAGCGGGGGAAGTAACACAGATACGCAGTATTTT.

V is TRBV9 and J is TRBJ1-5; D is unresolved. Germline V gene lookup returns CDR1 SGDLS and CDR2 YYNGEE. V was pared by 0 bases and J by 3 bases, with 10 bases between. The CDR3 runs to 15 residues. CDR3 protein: CASSVEPNSNQPQHF. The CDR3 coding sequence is TGTGCCAGCAGCGTAGAGCCCAATTCCAATCAGCCCCAGCATTTT.

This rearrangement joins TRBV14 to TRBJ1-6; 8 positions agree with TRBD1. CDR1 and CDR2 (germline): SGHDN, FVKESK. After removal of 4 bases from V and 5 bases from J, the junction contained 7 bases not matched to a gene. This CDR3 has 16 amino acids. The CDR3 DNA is TGTGCCAGCAGCCGCACCAGGGGGCCGAATAATTCACCCCTCCACTTT. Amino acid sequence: CASSRTRGPNNSPLHF. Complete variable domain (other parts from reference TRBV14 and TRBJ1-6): EAGVTQFPSHSVIEKGQTVTLRCDPISGHDNLYWYRRVMGKEIKFLLHFVKESKQDESGMPNNRFLAERTGGTYSTLKVQPAELEDSGVYFCASSRTRGPNNSPLHFGNGTRLTVT.

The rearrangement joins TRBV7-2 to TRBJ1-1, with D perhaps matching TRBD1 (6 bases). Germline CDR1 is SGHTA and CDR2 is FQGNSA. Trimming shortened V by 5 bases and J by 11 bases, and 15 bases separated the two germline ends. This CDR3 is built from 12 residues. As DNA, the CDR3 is TGTGCCAGCAGCCTGGACAGCTTGAGGGCTTTCTTT. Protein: CASSLDSLRAFF.

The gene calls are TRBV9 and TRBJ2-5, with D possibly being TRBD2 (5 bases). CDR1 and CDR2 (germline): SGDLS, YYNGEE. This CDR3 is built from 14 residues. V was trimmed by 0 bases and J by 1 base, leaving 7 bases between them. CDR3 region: CASSVEGVQETQYF. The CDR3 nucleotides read TGTGCCAGCAGCGTAGAGGGAGTCCAAGAGACCCAGTACTTC.

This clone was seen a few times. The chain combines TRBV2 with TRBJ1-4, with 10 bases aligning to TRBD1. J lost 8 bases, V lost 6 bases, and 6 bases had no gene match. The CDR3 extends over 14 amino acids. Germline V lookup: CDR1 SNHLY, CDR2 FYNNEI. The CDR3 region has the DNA TGTGCCAGCAGACCTGGACAGGGGGTCGAAAAACTGTTTTTT. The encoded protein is CASRPGQGVEKLFF.

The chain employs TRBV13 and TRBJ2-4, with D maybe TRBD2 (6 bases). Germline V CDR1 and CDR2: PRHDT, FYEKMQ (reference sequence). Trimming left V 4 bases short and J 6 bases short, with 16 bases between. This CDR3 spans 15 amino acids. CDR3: CASSSDRGSGNIQYF. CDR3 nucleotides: TGTGCCAGCAGCTCCGATCGGGGGTCAGGAAACATTCAGTACTTC.

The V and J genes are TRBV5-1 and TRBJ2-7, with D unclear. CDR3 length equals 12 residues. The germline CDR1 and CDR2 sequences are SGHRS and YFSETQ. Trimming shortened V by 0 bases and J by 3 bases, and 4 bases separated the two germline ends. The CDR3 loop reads CASSLDFYEQYF. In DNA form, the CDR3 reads TGCGCCAGCAGCTTGGACTTCTACGAGCAGTACTTC.

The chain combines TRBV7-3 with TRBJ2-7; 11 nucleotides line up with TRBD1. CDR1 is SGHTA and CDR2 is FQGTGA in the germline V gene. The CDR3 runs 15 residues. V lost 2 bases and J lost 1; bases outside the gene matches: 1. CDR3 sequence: CASSLGTGGSYEQYF. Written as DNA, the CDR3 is TGTGCCAGCAGCTTAGGGACAGGGGGGTCCTACGAGCAGTACTTC.

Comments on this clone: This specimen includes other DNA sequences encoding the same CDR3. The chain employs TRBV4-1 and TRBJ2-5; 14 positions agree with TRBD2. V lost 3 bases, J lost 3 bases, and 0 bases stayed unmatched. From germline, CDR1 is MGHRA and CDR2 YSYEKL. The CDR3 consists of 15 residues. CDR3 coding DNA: TGCGCCAGCAGCCAGGGACTAGCGGGGGAAGAGACCCAGTACTTC. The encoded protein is CASSQGLAGEETQYF.

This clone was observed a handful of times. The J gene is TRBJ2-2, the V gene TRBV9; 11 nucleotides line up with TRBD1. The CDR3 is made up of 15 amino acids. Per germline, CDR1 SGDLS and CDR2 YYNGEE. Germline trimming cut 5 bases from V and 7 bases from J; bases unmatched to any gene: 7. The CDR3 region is CASRPGQGVSGELFF. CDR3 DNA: TGTGCCAGCAGACCGGGACAGGGGGTGAGCGGGGAGCTGTTTTTT.

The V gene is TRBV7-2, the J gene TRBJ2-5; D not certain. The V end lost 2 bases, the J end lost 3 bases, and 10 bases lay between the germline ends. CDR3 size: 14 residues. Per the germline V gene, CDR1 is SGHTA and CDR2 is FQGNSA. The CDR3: CASSLYGGEETQYF. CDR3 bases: TGTGCCAGCAGCTTATATGGCGGCGAAGAGACCCAGTACTTC.

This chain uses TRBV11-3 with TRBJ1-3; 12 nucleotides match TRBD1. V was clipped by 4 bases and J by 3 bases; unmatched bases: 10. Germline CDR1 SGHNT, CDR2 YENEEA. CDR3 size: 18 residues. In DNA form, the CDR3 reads TGTGCCAGCAGCTCGTCCGGGACAGGGGGCGTCGGTGGAAACACCATATATTTT. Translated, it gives CASSSSGTGGVGGNTIYF. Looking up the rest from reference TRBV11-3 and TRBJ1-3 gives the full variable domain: EAGVVQSPRYKIIEKKQPVAFWCNPISGHNTLYWYLQNLGQGPELLIRYENEEAVDDSQLPKDRFSAERLKGVDSTLKIQPAELGDSAVYLCASSSSGTGGVGGNTIYFGEGSWLTVV.

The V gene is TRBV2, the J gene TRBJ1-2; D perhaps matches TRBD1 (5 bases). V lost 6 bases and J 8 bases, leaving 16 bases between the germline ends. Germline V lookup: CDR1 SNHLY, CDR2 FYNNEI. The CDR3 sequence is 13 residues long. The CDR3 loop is CASRRPGSWGYTF. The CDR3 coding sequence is TGTGCCAGCAGGCGTCCAGGGTCCTGGGGCTACACCTTC.

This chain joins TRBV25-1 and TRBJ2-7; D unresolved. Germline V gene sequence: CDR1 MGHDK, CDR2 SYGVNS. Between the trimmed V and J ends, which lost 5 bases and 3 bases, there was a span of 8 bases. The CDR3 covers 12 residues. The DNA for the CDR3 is TGTGCCAGCAGTTCCGGGTACTACGAGCAGTACTTC. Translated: CASSSGYYEQYF.

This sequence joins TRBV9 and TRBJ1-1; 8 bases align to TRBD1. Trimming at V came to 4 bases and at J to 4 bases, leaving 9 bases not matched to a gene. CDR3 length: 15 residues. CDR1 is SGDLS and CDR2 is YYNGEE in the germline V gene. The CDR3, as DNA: TGTGCCAGCAGCCCCCGGGACAGGTTTTTCACTGAAGCTTTCTTT. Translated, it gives CASSPRDRFFTEAFF.

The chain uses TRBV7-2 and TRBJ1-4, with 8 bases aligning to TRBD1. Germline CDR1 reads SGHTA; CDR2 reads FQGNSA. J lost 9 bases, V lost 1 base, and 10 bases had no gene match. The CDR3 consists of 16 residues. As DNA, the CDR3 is TGTGCCAGCAGCTTAGGGGGGACAGGCACCGGGAAAAAACTGTTTTTT. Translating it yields CASSLGGTGTGKKLFF.

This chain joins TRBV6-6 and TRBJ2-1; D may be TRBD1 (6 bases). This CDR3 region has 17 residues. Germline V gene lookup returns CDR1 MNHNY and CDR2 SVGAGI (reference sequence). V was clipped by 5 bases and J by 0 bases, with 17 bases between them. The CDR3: CASSRLGHSSSYNEQFF. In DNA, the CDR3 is TGTGCCAGCAGTCGTTTGGGACACTCGAGCTCCTACAATGAGCAGTTCTTC.

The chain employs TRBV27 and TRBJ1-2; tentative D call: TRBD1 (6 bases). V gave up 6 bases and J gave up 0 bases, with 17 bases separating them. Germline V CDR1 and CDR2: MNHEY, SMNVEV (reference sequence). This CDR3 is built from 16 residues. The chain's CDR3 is CASSPPGQTANYGYTF. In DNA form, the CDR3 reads TGTGCCAGCAGCCCCCCTGGACAGACAGCTAACTATGGCTACACCTTC.

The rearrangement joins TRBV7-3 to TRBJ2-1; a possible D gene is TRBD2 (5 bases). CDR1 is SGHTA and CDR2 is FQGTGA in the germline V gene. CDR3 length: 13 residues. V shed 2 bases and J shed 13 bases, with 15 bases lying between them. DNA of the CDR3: TGTGCCAGCAGCTTAGCTCCGAACGGGGAACAGTTCTTC. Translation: CASSLAPNGEQFF.

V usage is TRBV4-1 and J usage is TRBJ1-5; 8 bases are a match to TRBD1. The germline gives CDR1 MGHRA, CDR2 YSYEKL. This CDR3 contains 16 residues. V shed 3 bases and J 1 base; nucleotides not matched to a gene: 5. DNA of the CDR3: TGCGCCAGCAGCCACTCCCAGGGGGCCAGCAATCAGCCCCAGCATTTT. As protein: CASSHSQGASNQPQHF.

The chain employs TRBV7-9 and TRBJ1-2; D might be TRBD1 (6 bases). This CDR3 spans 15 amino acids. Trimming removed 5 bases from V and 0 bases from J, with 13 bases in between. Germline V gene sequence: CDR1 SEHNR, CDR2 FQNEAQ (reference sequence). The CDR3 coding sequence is TGTGCCAGCAGCCCCCCGGACAGAGCTAACTATGGCTACACCTTC. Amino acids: CASSPPDRANYGYTF.